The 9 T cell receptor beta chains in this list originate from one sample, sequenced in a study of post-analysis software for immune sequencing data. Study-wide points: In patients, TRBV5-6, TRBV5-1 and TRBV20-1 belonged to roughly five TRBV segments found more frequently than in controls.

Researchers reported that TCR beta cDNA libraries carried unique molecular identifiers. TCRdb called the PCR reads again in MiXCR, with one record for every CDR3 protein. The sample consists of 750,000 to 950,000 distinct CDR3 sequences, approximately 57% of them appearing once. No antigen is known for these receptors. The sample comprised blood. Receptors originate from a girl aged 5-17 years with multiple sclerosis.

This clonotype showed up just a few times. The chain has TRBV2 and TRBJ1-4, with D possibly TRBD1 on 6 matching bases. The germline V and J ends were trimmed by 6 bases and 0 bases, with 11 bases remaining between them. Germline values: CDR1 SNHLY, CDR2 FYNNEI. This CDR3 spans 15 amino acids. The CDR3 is CASRPRTATNEKLFF. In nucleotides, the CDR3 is TGTGCCAGCAGACCCCGGACAGCAACTAATGAAAAACTGTTTTTT.

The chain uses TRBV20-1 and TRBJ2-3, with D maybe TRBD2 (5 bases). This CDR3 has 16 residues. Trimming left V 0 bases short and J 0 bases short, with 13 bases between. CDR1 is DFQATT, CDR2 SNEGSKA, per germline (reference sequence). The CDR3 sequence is CSARDPPSQSTDTQYF. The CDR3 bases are TGCAGTGCTAGAGATCCGCCTAGCCAAAGCACAGATACGCAGTATTTT.

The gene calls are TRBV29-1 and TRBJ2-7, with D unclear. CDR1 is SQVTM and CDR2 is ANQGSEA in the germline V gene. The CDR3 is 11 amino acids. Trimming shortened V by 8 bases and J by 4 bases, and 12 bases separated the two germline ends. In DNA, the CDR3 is TGCAGCTCGGCCGTAGGGTACGAGCAGTACTTC. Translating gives CSSAVGYEQYF.

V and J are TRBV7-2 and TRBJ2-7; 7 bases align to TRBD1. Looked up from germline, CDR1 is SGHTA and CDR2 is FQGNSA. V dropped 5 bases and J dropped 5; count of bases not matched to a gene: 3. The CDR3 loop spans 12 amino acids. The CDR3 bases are TGTGCCAGCAGCATAGACAGGGACGAGCAGTACTTC. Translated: CASSIDRDEQYF.

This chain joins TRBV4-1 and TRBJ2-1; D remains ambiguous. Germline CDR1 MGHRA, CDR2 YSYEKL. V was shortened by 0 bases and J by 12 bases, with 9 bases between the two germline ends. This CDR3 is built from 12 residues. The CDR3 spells CASSQDWVWQFF. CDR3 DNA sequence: TGCGCCAGCAGCCAAGACTGGGTGTGGCAGTTCTTC.

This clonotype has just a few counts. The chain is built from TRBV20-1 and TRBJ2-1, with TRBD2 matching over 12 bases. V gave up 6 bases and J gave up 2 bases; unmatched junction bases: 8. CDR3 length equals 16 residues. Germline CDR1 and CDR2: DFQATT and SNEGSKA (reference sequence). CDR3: CSAPEPSGRAYNEQFF. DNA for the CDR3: TGCAGTGCACCCGAACCTAGCGGGAGGGCCTACAATGAGCAGTTCTTC.

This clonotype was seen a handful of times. The DNA of the CDR3 is TGTGCCACCAGCAGAGCTAGAGGATCCTACGAGCAGTACTTC. It yields the protein CATSRARGSYEQYF. The chain combines TRBV15 with TRBJ2-7; no definite D call. V lost 1 base and J 1 base, leaving 8 bases between the germline ends. The CDR3 totals 14 residues. Germline V lookup: CDR1 LNHNV, CDR2 YYDKDF (reference sequence). The full variable domain, completed using reference TRBV15 and TRBJ2-7, is DAMVIQNPRYQVTQFGKPVTLSCSQTLNHNVMYWYQQKSSQAPKLLFHYYDKDFNNEADTPDNFQSRRPNTSFCFLDIRSPGLGDTAMYLCATSRARGSYEQYFGPGTRLTVT.

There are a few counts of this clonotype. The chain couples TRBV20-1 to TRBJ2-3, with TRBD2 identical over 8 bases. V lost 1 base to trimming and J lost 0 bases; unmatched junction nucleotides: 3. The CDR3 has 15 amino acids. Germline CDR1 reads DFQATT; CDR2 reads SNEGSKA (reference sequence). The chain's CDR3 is CSARVASGSTDTQYF. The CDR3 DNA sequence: TGCAGTGCTAGAGTGGCTAGCGGGAGCACAGATACGCAGTATTTT.

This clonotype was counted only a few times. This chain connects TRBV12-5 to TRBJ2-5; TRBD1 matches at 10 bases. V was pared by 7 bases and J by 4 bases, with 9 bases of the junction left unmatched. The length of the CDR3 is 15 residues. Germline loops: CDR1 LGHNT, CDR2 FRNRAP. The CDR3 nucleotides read TGTGCTAGTGTCGCCGGGACAGGGGATGGAGAGACCCAGTACTTC. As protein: CASVAGTGDGETQYF.